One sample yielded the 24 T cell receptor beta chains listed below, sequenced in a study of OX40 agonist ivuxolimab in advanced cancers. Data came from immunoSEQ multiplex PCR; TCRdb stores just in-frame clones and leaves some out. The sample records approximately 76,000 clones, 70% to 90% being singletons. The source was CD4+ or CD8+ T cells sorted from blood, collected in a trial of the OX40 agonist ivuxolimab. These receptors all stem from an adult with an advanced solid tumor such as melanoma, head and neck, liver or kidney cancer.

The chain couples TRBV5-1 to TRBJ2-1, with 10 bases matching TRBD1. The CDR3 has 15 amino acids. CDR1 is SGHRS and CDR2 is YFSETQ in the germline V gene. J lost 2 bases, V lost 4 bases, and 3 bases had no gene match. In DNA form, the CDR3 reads TGCGCCAGCAGCGGGGGGACAGGGGCCTACAATGAGCAGTTCTTC. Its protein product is CASSGGTGAYNEQFF.

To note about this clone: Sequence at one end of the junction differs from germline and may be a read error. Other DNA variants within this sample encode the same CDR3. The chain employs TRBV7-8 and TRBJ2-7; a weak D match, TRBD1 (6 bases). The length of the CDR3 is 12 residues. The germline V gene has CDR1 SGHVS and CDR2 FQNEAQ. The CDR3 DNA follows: TGTGCCAGCAGTTTAGCGCGCAGGGGGCAGTACTTC. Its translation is CASSLARRGQYF. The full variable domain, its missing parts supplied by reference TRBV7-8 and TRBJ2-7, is GAGVSQSPRYKVAKRGQDVALRCDPISGHVSLFWYQQALGQGPEFLTYFQNEAQLDKSGLPSDRFFAERPEGSVSTLKIQRTQQEDSAVYLCASSLARRGQYFGPGTRLTVT.

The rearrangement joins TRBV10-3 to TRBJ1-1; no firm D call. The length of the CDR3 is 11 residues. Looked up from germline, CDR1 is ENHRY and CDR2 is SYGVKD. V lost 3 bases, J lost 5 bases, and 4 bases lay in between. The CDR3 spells CAISDVTEAFF. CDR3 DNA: TGTGCCATCAGTGATGTAACTGAAGCTTTCTTT.

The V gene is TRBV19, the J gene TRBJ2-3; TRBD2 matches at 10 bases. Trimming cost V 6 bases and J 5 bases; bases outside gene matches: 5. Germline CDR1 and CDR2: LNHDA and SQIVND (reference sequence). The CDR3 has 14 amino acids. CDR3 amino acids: CASRSGRAGDTQYF. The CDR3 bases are TGTGCCAGTAGAAGCGGGAGGGCCGGAGATACGCAGTATTTT.

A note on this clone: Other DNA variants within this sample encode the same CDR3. The CDR3 spells CASSLAGGSYEQYF. CDR3 sequence (DNA): TGTGCCAGCAGCCTGGCAGGGGGCTCCTACGAGCAGTACTTC. The chain recombines TRBV7-9 with TRBJ2-7; 7 nucleotides agree with TRBD1. V lost 5 bases and J lost 0; bases outside the gene matches: 4. The CDR3 consists of 14 residues. Germline values: CDR1 SEHNR, CDR2 FQNEAQ (reference sequence).

The CDR3 nucleotides are TGCAGTGCCCGGGACAGCTACGAGCAGTACTTC. Translation: CSARDSYEQYF. V usage is TRBV20-1 and J usage is TRBJ2-7; 7 nucleotides align to TRBD1. The CDR3 length is 11 residues. With 6 bases clipped from V and 3 bases from J, the junction kept 2 bases outside the gene matches. Germline CDR1 and CDR2: DFQATT and SNEGSKA (reference sequence).

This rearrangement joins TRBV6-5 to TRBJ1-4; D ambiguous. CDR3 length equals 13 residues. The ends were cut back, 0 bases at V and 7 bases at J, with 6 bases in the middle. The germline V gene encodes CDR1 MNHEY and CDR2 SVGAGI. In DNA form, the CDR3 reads TGTGCCAGCAGTTACTCCTCTCGTGAAAAACTGTTTTTT. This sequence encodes CASSYSSREKLFF.

The CDR3 DNA follows: TGTGCCAGCAGTCGGACTAGCGGGAGGACCAATGAGCAGTTCTTC. It encodes CASSRTSGRTNEQFF. This chain connects TRBV6-6 to TRBJ2-1, with 14 bases identical to TRBD2. V dropped 5 bases and J dropped 6; count of bases not matched to a gene: 3. The CDR3 runs 15 residues. The germline V gene encodes CDR1 MNHNY and CDR2 SVGAGI (reference sequence).

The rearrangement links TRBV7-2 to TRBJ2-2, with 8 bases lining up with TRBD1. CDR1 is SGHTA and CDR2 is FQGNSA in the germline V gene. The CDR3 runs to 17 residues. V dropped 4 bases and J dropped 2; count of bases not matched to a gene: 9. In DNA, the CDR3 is TGTGCCAGCAGCTCCGTGACAGGGGTTCGTAACACCGGGGAGCTGTTTTTT. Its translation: CASSSVTGVRNTGELFF.

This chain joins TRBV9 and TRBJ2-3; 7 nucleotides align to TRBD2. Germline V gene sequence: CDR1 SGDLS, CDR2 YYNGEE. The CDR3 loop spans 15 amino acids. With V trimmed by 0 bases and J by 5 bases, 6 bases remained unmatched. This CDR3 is CASSVESGEIDTQYF. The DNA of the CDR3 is TGTGCCAGCAGCGTAGAGAGCGGGGAGATAGATACGCAGTATTTT.

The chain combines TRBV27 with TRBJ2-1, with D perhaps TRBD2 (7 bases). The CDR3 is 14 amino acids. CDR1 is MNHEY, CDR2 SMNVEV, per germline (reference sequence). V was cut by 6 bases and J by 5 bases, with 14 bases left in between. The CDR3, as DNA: TGTGCCAGCAGGGGAGGGGGAACTAACAATGAGCAGTTCTTC. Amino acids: CASRGGGTNNEQFF.

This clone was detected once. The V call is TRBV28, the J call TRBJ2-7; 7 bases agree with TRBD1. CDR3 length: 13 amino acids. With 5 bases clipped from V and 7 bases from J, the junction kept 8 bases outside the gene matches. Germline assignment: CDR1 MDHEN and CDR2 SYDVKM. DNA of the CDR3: TGTGCCAGCAGTGCAACAGGGGTCAGGGAGCAGTACTTC. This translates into CASSATGVREQYF.

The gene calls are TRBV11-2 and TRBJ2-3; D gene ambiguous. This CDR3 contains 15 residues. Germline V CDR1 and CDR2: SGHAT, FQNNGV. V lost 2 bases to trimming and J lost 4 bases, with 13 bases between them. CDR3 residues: CASSLTIALADTQYF. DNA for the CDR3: TGTGCCAGCAGCTTAACGATTGCCTTAGCAGATACGCAGTATTTT.

The CDR3 protein is CASSFNSGGGADTQYF. The CDR3 nucleotides read TGCGCCAGCAGCTTCAATAGCGGGGGCGGCGCAGATACGCAGTATTTT. The chain has TRBV5-1 and TRBJ2-3; TRBD2 agrees at 9 bases. V trimming: 2 bases; J trimming: 4 bases; junction bases outside the gene matches: 8. CDR3 length equals 16 residues. Germline CDR1 SGHRS, CDR2 YFSETQ.

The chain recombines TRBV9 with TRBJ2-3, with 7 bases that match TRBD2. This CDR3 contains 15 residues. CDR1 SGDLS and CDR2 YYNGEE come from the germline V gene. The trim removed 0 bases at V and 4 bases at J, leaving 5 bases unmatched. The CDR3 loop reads CASSVGARGADTQYF. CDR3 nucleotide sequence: TGTGCCAGCAGCGTAGGGGCCCGGGGGGCAGATACGCAGTATTTT.

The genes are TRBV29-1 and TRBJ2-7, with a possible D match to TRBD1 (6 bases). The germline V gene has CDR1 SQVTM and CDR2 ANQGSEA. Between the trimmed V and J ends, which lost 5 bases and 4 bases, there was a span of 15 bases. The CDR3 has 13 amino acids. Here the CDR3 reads CSVRAGARYEQYF. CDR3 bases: TGCAGCGTTCGGGCAGGGGCAAGGTACGAGCAGTACTTC.

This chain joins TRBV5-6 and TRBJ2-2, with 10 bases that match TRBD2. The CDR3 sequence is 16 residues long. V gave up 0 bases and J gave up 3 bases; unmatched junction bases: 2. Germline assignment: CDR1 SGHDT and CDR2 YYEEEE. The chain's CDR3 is CASSLALAGDTGELFF. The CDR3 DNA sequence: TGTGCCAGCAGCTTGGCCCTAGCGGGAGACACCGGGGAGCTGTTTTTT.

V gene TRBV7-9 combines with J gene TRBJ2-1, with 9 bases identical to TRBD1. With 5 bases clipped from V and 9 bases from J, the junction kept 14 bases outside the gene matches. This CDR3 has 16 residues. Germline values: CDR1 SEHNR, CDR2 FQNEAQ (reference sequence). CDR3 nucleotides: TGTGCCAGCAGCCCCTCGACAGGGGGTCCCTTTTTTGAGCAGTTCTTC. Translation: CASSPSTGGPFFEQFF.

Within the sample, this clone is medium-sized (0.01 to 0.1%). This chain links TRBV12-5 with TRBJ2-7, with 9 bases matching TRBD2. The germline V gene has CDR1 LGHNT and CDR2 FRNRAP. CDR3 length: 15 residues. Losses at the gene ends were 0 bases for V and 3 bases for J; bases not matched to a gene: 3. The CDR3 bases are TGTGCTAGTGGTTTGGTCCTAGCGGGAAGCTACGAGCAGTACTTC. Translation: CASGLVLAGSYEQYF.

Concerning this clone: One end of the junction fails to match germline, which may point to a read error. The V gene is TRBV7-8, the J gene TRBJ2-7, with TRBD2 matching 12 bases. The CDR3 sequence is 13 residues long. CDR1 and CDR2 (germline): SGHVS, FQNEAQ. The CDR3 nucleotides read TGTGCCAGCAGCCTAGCGGGAGGGTACGAGCAGTACTTC. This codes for CASSLAGGYEQYF.

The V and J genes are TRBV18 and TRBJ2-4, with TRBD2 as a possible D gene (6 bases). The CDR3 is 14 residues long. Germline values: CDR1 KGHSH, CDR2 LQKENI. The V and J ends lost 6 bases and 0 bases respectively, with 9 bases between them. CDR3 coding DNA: TGTGCCAGCTCCGGGGACTTAGCCAAAAACATTCAGTACTTC. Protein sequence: CASSGDLAKNIQYF. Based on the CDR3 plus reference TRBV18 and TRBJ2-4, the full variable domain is NAGVMQNPRHLVRRRGQEARLRCSPMKGHSHVYWYRQLPEEGLKFMVYLQKENIIDESGMPKERFSAEFPKEGPSILRIQQVVRGDSAAYFCASSGDLAKNIQYFGAGTRLSVL.

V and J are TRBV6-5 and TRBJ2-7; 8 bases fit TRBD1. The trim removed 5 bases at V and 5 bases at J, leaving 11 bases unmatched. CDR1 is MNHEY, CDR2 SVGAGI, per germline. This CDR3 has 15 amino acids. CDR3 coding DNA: TGTGCCAGCAGTCCAAGTTGGGGGACAGGACACGAGCAGTACTTC. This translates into CASSPSWGTGHEQYF.

In DNA form, the CDR3 reads TGTGCCAGCAGCCCGACAGGGAACACTGAAGCTTTCTTT. Translated: CASSPTGNTEAFF. The chain joins TRBV7-9 to TRBJ1-1, with a weak D call TRBD1 (6 bases). With 5 bases removed from V and 1 base from J, the gap between germline ends came to 8 bases. The CDR3 extends over 13 amino acids. Germline V gives CDR1 SEHNR, CDR2 FQNEAQ (reference sequence).

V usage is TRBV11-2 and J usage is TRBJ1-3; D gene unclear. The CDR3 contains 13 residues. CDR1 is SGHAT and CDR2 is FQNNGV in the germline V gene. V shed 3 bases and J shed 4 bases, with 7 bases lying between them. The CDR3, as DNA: TGTGCCAGCAGCTTGGGCGGGGGAAACACCATATATTTT. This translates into CASSLGGGNTIYF.